The present entry profiles one TCR beta chain with its context. The antigen remains unidentified. The read terminates 3 residues ahead of where the CDR3 ends, so the germline J gene completes it. The CDR3 length is 13 residues. V lost 4 bases to trimming and J lost 3 bases, with 6 bases between them. Per the germline V gene, CDR1 is MGHRA and CDR2 is YSYEKL. The data derive from a study of Tregs in tolerant kidney transplant recipients. General observations from the study: Tolerant patients' donor-specific Tregs expanded beyond overall Tregs, suggesting antigen-driven growth.

TCRdb's copy holds only in-frame clones and misses some; the assay was immunoSEQ multiplex PCR. The sample has about 11,000 clones. The nonmyeloablative bone marrow transplants came from related graft donors, with transient mixed chimerism. The sample consisted of CD8+ T cells from blood (PBMCs), taken 24 months after the transplant. This clonotype was sampled from a human patient who received a combined kidney and bone marrow transplant. Part of the T cell pool may stem from the graft donor. V usage is TRBV4-1 and J usage is TRBJ2-2; D gene uncertain. The DNA read from the CDR3 is TGCGCCAGCAGCCCGCTATACACCGGGGAG. This translates into CASSPLYTGE. The CDR3 as a whole reads CASSPLYTGELFF.